These T cell receptor beta chains were read from a single sample in a study of shared clonotypes between healthy human individuals. Sequenced by immunoSEQ multiplex PCR; TCRdb stores in-frame clones only, minus some. The sample holds 150,000 to 200,000 clones, about 93% seen once. The sample was naive CD4+ T cells sorted from blood. These receptor sequences come from a young woman in good health. The CDR3 runs from the conserved cysteine through the conserved F or W. Fields, in order: J gene, D gene, clone size, V gene, CDR3 protein, CDR3 DNA. A D gene is named only where the DNA matches it firmly. Some rows mark clone size as missing; the rest say once, few, many or name a class of expanded clone.

j_call: TRBJ2-7
d_call: TRBD1
clone_size: NA
v_call: TRBV11-2
cdr3_aa: CASSLDRGYEQYF
cdr3_nt: TGTGCCAGCAGCTTGGACAGGGGCTACGAGCAGTACTTC

j_call: TRBJ2-5
d_call: NA
clone_size: NA
v_call: TRBV28
cdr3_aa: CATFSGPKETQYF
cdr3_nt: TGTGCCACGTTTTCCGGGCCAAAAGAGACCCAGTACTTC

j_call: TRBJ2-2
d_call: TRBD1
clone_size: NA
v_call: TRBV27
cdr3_aa: CASSFGQANTGELFF
cdr3_nt: TGTGCCAGCAGTTTTGGACAGGCGAACACCGGGGAGCTGTTTTTT

j_call: TRBJ2-7
d_call: TRBD2
clone_size: few
v_call: TRBV18
cdr3_aa: CASSYQREGYEQYF
cdr3_nt: TGTGCCAGCTCCTACCAGCGGGAGGGCTACGAGCAGTACTTC

j_call: TRBJ2-7
d_call: TRBD2
clone_size: NA
v_call: TRBV6-5
cdr3_aa: CASRLAGIPYEQYF
cdr3_nt: TGTGCCAGCAGGCTAGCGGGTATCCCCTACGAGCAGTACTTC

j_call: TRBJ2-7
d_call: TRBD1
clone_size: once
v_call: TRBV18
cdr3_aa: CASSRGTGTVQIGSNYEQYF
cdr3_nt: TGTGCCAGCTCACGAGGAACCGGGACAGTACAGATCGGGTCCAATTACGAGCAGTACTTC

j_call: TRBJ2-7
d_call: TRBD1
clone_size: NA
v_call: TRBV18
cdr3_aa: CASSPRTGIPYEQYF
cdr3_nt: TGTGCCAGCTCACCAAGGACAGGGATACCCTACGAGCAGTACTTC

j_call: TRBJ2-7
d_call: TRBD1
clone_size: NA
v_call: TRBV2
cdr3_aa: CASSRTGQAYEQYF
cdr3_nt: TGTGCCAGCAGTAGGACGGGACAGGCCTACGAGCAGTACTTC

j_call: TRBJ1-1
d_call: NA
clone_size: NA
v_call: TRBV18
cdr3_aa: CASSPGQGANTEAFF
cdr3_nt: TGTGCCAGCTCGCCGGGACAAGGGGCGAACACTGAAGCTTTCTTT

j_call: TRBJ1-3
d_call: NA
clone_size: NA
v_call: TRBV5-1
cdr3_aa: CASSLTGSGNTIYF
cdr3_nt: TGCGCCAGCAGCTTGACAGGCTCTGGAAACACCATATATTTT

j_call: TRBJ2-1
d_call: TRBD2
clone_size: NA
v_call: TRBV19
cdr3_aa: CASSTTSDYNEQFF
cdr3_nt: TGTGCCAGTAGTACGACTAGCGACTACAATGAGCAGTTCTTC

j_call: TRBJ1-6
d_call: NA
clone_size: NA
v_call: TRBV6-6
cdr3_aa: CASSYSPVNNSPLHF
cdr3_nt: TGTGCCAGCAGTTACTCACCGGTAAACAATTCACCCCTCCACTTT

j_call: TRBJ1-5
d_call: NA
clone_size: once
v_call: TRBV18
cdr3_aa: CASSREADSNQPQHF
cdr3_nt: TGTGCCAGCTCACGGGAGGCAGATAGCAATCAGCCCCAGCATTTT

j_call: TRBJ2-7
d_call: NA
clone_size: NA
v_call: TRBV19
cdr3_aa: CASSSMTGTQPPYSYEQYF
cdr3_nt: TGTGCCAGTAGTTCAATGACAGGGACTCAACCCCCATACTCCTACGAGCAGTACTTC

j_call: TRBJ1-1
d_call: NA
clone_size: NA
v_call: TRBV4-1
cdr3_aa: CASSQDGARKMNTEAFF
cdr3_nt: TGCGCCAGCAGCCAAGATGGGGCCAGAAAGATGAACACTGAAGCTTTCTTT

j_call: TRBJ2-7
d_call: TRBD1
clone_size: NA
v_call: TRBV5-6
cdr3_aa: CASSPRDRGIEQYF
cdr3_nt: TGTGCCAGCAGCCCCCGGGACAGGGGAATCGAGCAGTACTTC

j_call: TRBJ2-7
d_call: TRBD2
clone_size: NA
v_call: TRBV10-2
cdr3_aa: CASQRAGRSYEQYF
cdr3_nt: TGCGCCAGCCAACGCGCCGGGAGGTCCTACGAGCAGTACTTC